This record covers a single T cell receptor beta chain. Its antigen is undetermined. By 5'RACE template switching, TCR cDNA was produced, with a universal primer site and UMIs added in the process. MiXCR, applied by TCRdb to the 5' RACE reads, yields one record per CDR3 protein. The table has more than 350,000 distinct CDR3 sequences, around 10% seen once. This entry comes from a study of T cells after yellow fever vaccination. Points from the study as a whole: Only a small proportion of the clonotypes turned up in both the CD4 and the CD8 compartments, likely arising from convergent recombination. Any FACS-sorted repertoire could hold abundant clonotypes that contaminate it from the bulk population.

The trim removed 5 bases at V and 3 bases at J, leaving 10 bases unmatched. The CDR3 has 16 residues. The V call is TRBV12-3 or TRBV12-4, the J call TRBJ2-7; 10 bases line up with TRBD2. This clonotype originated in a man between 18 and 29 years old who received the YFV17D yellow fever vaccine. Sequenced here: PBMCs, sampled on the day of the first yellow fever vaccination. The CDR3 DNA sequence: TGTGCCAGCAGTCTTGGCCCTAGCGGGGGTAGCTACGAGCAGTACTTC. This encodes CASSLGPSGGSYEQYF.